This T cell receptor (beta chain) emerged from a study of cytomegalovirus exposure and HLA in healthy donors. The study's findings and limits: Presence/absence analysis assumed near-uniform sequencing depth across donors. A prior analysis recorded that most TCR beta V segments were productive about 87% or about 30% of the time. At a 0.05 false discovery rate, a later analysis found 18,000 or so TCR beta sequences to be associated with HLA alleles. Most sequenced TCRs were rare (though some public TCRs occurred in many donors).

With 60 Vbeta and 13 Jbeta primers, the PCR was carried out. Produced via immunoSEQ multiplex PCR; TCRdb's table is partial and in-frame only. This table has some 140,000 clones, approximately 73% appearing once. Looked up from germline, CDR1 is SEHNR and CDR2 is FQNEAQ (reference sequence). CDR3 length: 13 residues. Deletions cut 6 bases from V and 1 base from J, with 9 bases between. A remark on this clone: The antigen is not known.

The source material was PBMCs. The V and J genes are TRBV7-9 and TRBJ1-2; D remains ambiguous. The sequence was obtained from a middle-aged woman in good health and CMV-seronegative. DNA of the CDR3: TGTGCCAGCAGTTTCGGGATTAACTATGGCTACACCTTC. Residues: CASSFGINYGYTF.